A selection of T cell receptor beta chains follows, all from one sample in a study of shared clonotypes between healthy human individuals. Sequencing used immunoSEQ multiplex PCR; TCRdb keeps in-frame clones, though not all of them. Here the sample spans some 2,100,000 clones, roughly 91% being singletons. The sample taken for sequencing was naive CD8+ T cells from PBMCs. The source of these receptors is a man in his late teens or twenties in good health. Some clones in this sample may be carry-over from other donors' samples. Both conserved end residues are part of each CDR3. The D gene is left open where the match is weak. Size is omitted from some rows. Given values are once, few, many or a class for expanded clones.

j_call v_call clone_size d_call cdr3_nt cdr3_aa
TRBJ2-1 TRBV7-9 NA TRBD1 TGTGCCAGCAGCTCCCGGGACAGGGCCTACAATGAGCAGTTCTTC CASSSRDRAYNEQFF
TRBJ2-1 TRBV5-1 NA NA TGCGCCAGCAGCTGGGCTCCGGGACACCGCGAGCTAATCGAGTACAATGAGCAGTTCTTC CASSWAPGHRELIEYNEQFF
TRBJ2-7 TRBV27 NA TRBD1 TGTGCCAGCAGTTTATCACAGGGGGGTCAACTCGAGCAGTACTTC CASSLSQGGQLEQYF
TRBJ2-7 TRBV7-3 NA NA TGTGCCAGCAGCTGGGGAGACGGAGAGCAGTACTTC CASSWGDGEQYF
TRBJ1-2 TRBV27 NA NA TGTGCCAGCAGTTTAGGAGTGTCCACAGGGCTTCACTATGGCTACACCTTC CASSLGVSTGLHYGYTF
TRBJ2-3 TRBV11-2 NA NA TGTGCCAGCAGCTCCCCCGGAGGGTCAGATACGCAGTATTTT CASSSPGGSDTQYF
TRBJ2-7 TRBV27 NA TRBD1 TGTGCCAGCAGCCAACAGGGGCCCTACGAGCAGTACTTC CASSQQGPYEQYF
TRBJ1-4 TRBV30 NA NA TGTGCCTGGAGTGTACTGCGGGGGCCGAAGGATGAAAAACTGTTTTTT CAWSVLRGPKDEKLFF
TRBJ1-2 TRBV4-1 few TRBD1 TGCGCCAGCAGCCAAGTTGGGGGACAGGGTATCCATGGCTACACCTTC CASSQVGGQGIHGYTF
TRBJ2-1 TRBV9 NA NA TGTGCCAGCAGCGCACCGGGGCATAGATACAATGAGCAGTTCTTC CASSAPGHRYNEQFF
TRBJ2-3 TRBV27 NA TRBD2 TGTGCCAGCAGGCCCTTTCCAGGAGGGAAGCGGGAGGGCCACCCAGATACGCAGTATTTT CASRPFPGGKREGHPDTQYF
TRBJ1-5 TRBV15 few NA TGTGCCACCAGCACGCTGGGTCAGCCCCAGCATTTT CATSTLGQPQHF
TRBJ2-7 TRBV9 NA NA TGTGCCAGCAGCGCGTCACAGGGATCCGAGCAGTACTTC CASSASQGSEQYF
TRBJ1-5 TRBV5-4 NA TRBD1 TGTGCCAGCAGCTTGGGACCTGGGACAGGGGGCGGACAGCCCCAGCATTTT CASSLGPGTGGGQPQHF